Following are 4 T cell receptor beta chains from one sample sequenced in a study of cytotoxic CD8 clonotypes in ibrutinib-treated CLL (dated by TCRdb to the early 2020s). The library was obtained by the immunoSEQ multiplex PCR assay. Held by TCRdb, this immuneACCESS table contains in-frame sequences only and omits some clones. Under half of the omission traces to an unresolved V gene where checked; the cause of the rest is unknown. The sample contains 250,000 to 350,000 clones, 60% to 80% of them found a single time. Of the sample, approximately 5.1% falls within the top ten clones. The intended sense of this specimen's time point label: progressive disease on ibrutinib. The sequencing used PBMCs, collected at disease progression, from a patient treated with ibrutinib. The receptors come from a human donor with chronic lymphocytic leukemia.

This chain joins TRBV18 and TRBJ2-7, with TRBD2 matching 7 bases. CDR1 and CDR2 (germline): KGHSH, LQKENI. CDR3 size: 13 residues. V lost 2 bases and J lost 6; bases outside the gene matches: 4. CDR3 in amino acids: CASSPDGGGEQYF. The CDR3 DNA reads TGTGCCAGCTCACCAGACGGCGGGGGCGAGCAGTACTTC.

The chain carries TRBV10-1 and TRBJ2-1; D might be TRBD2 (6 bases). The CDR3 is 13 residues long. Germline CDR1 reads WNHNN; CDR2 reads SYGVQD (reference sequence). Trimming took off 3 bases at V and 7 bases at J, with 10 bases between the two ends. DNA for the CDR3: TGCGCCAGCAGTGACTGGAGCGGGAATGAGCAGTTCTTC. This gives the protein CASSDWSGNEQFF.

This clone was found once. This CDR3 is CASSFRQGRADTQYF. The CDR3 coding sequence is TGCGCCAGCAGCTTTCGCCAGGGCAGGGCAGATACGCAGTATTTT. The chain links TRBV5-1 to TRBJ2-3; a possible D gene is TRBD1 (5 bases). Germline V gene sequence: CDR1 SGHRS, CDR2 YFSETQ. The CDR3 has 15 amino acids. The germline V and J ends were trimmed by 2 bases and 4 bases, with 14 bases remaining between them.

The chain links TRBV18 to TRBJ2-7; possibly TRBD1 or TRBD2 for D (5 bases each). From germline, CDR1 is KGHSH and CDR2 LQKENI. Trimming removed 6 bases at V and 4 bases at J, with 16 bases between. The CDR3 is 14 amino acids. CDR3 DNA sequence: TGTGCCAGCTCTCGGGACCGCTTTGGGTACGAGCAGTACTTC. The encoded protein is CASSRDRFGYEQYF.